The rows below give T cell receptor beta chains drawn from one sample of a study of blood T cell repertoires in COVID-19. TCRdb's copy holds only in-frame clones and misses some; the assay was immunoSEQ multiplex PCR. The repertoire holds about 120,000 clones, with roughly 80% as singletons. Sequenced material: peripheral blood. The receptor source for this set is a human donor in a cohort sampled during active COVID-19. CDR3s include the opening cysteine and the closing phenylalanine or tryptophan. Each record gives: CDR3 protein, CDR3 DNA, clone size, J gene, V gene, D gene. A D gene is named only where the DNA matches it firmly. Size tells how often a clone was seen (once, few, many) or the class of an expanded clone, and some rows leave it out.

CASSGGGETQYF | TGTGCCAGCAGCGGGGGGGGAGAGACCCAGTACTTC | - | TRBJ2-5 | TRBV2 | TRBD2
CASSLSPRGLQETQYF | TGTGCCAGCAGCTTAAGTCCCAGGGGGCTTCAAGAGACCCAGTACTTC | - | TRBJ2-5 | TRBV7-9 | TRBD1
CASSKGYGSGGSYEQYF | TGTGCCAGCAGCAAGGGGTACGGCTCAGGGGGATCCTACGAGCAGTACTTC | few | TRBJ2-7 | TRBV21-1 | -
CASSVSGANVLTF | TGTGCCAGCAGCGTATCGGGGGCCAACGTCCTGACTTTC | - | TRBJ2-6 | TRBV9 | -
CASSLMATAQETQYF | TGTGCCAGCAGCTTAATGGCGACAGCACAAGAGACCCAGTACTTC | - | TRBJ2-5 | TRBV7-9 | -
CASSLAGQDYGYTF | TGTGCCAGCAGCTTAGCTGGACAGGACTATGGCTACACCTTC | - | TRBJ1-2 | TRBV7-9 | TRBD1
CASSSRRVTYNEQFF | TGTGCCAGCAGCAGCAGGCGGGTCACCTACAATGAGCAGTTCTTC | few | TRBJ2-1 | TRBV7-6 | -
CATSRDRAGSPYGYTF | TGTGCCACCAGCAGAGATCGTGCAGGGTCCCCCTATGGCTACACCTTC | - | TRBJ1-2 | TRBV15 | -
CSASNPTGANRDGYTF | TGCAGTGCTAGTAACCCGACAGGGGCGAACAGGGATGGCTACACCTTC | few | TRBJ1-2 | TRBV20-1 | TRBD1
CASSPDSQETQYF | TGTGCCAGCTCACCTGACAGCCAAGAGACCCAGTACTTC | - | TRBJ2-5 | TRBV18 | -
CSARRNTEAFF | TGCAGTGCTAGACGGAACACTGAAGCTTTCTTT | - | TRBJ1-1 | TRBV20-1 | -
CASSLDGGPSSYEQYF | TGTGCCAGCAGCTTGGATGGGGGCCCTAGCTCCTACGAGCAGTACTTC | - | TRBJ2-7 | TRBV5-4 | -
CATLQAWGGEQYF | TGTGCCACGTTGCAGGCGTGGGGCGGCGAGCAGTACTTC | - | TRBJ2-7 | TRBV15 | -
CASSIGTSVSYEQYF | TGCGCCAGCAGCATTGGGACTAGCGTGTCCTACGAGCAGTACTTC | - | TRBJ2-7 | TRBV5-1 | TRBD2
CASSSQQDYEQYF | TGTGCCAGCAGCTCCCAACAGGATTACGAGCAGTACTTC | - | TRBJ2-7 | TRBV5-4 | -
CASSLFASGRVSYEQYF | TGTGCCAGCAGTTTATTTGCTAGCGGGAGGGTATCCTACGAGCAGTACTTC | - | TRBJ2-7 | TRBV28 | TRBD2
CASGPAGGPHEQYF | TGTGCCAGCGGCCCAGCGGGAGGGCCCCACGAGCAGTACTTC | - | TRBJ2-7 | TRBV6-6 | TRBD2
CAWSRGESNSPLHF | TGTGCCTGGAGTCGGGGAGAGTCCAATTCACCCCTCCACTTT | - | TRBJ1-6 | TRBV30 | -
CATSRGGLAYEQYF | TGTGCCACCAGCAGAGGGGGACTAGCCTACGAGCAGTACTTC | - | TRBJ2-7 | TRBV15 | TRBD2
CASSMGQGGEQYF | TGTGCCAGCTCTATGGGACAGGGTGGCGAGCAGTACTTC | - | TRBJ2-7 | TRBV18 | TRBD1
CASSLRETQYF | TGTGCCAGCAGTTTACGGGAGACCCAGTACTTC | - | TRBJ2-5 | TRBV12-3/TRBV12-4 | -
CASSQDRGGGHEKLFF | TGCGCCAGCAGCCAAGACAGGGGCGGGGGTCATGAAAAACTGTTTTTT | - | TRBJ1-4 | TRBV4-1 | -
CASSQDPQGYRSYEQYF | TGTGCCAGCAGCCAAGATCCCCAGGGTTATCGCTCCTACGAGCAGTACTTC | - | TRBJ2-7 | TRBV4-2 | -
CASSPIDSGNTIYF | TGTGCCAGCAGTCCTATCGACTCCGGGAACACCATATATTTT | - | TRBJ1-3 | TRBV2 | -
CASSVGGGRYEQYF | TGTGCCAGCAGCGTAGGGGGAGGAAGGTACGAGCAGTACTTC | - | TRBJ2-7 | TRBV9 | -
CASSAPTSATDTQYF | TGTGCCAGCAGCGCGCCCACTAGCGCCACAGATACGCAGTATTTT | few | TRBJ2-3 | TRBV9 | TRBD2
CASSWSSYEQYF | TGTGCCAGCAGCTGGAGCTCCTACGAGCAGTACTTC | - | TRBJ2-7 | TRBV5-5 | -
CASSDPGNEQFF | TGTGCCAGCAGTGATCCCGGGAATGAGCAGTTCTTC | few | TRBJ2-1 | TRBV6-1 | -
CASSLARTGGHYGYTF | TGTGCCAGCAGCTTAGCGAGAACAGGGGGGCACTATGGCTACACCTTC | - | TRBJ1-2 | TRBV7-8 | TRBD1
CASSLSSGRVGDTQYF | TGCGCCAGCAGCTTGTCTAGCGGGAGGGTCGGAGATACGCAGTATTTT | - | TRBJ2-3 | TRBV5-1 | TRBD2
CASSQDRGHITEAFF | TGCGCCAGCAGCCAGGACAGGGGGCATATCACTGAAGCTTTCTTT | - | TRBJ1-1 | TRBV4-1 | TRBD1
CAWSPGQGVQPQHF | TGTGCCTGGAGCCCCGGACAGGGCGTTCAGCCCCAGCATTTT | - | TRBJ1-5 | TRBV30 | TRBD1
CASLTGGQNTEAFF | TGTGCCAGCTTGACAGGGGGTCAGAACACTGAAGCTTTCTTT | - | TRBJ1-1 | TRBV18 | TRBD1
CAYEEDEQYF | TGTGCCTACGAGGAGGACGAGCAGTACTTC | - | TRBJ2-7 | TRBV21-1 | -
CASSLGQGFGNTYEQYF | TGTGCCAGCAGCTTGGGACAGGGGTTTGGGAATACCTACGAGCAGTACTTC | - | TRBJ2-7 | TRBV5-6 | TRBD1
CASSTGQANEKLFF | TGTGCCAGCAGTACAGGGCAAGCTAATGAAAAACTGTTTTTT | - | TRBJ1-4 | TRBV28 | -
CASIPNRGAGGRDNQPQHF | TGTGCCAGTATCCCCAACAGGGGAGCAGGGGGCAGGGACAATCAGCCCCAGCATTTT | - | TRBJ1-5 | TRBV19 | TRBD1
CASSLRGSGNTIYF | TGTGCCAGCAGCCTTAGGGGCTCTGGAAACACCATATATTTT | - | TRBJ1-3 | TRBV27 | -
CASSPLGQGGSGDEQYF | TGTGCCAGCAGCCCCCTGGGGCAGGGGGGATCAGGGGACGAGCAGTACTTC | - | TRBJ2-7 | TRBV7-8 | -
CASSFGQTYEQYF | TGTGCCAGCAGCTTTGGACAGACCTACGAGCAGTACTTC | - | TRBJ2-7 | TRBV11-2 | -
CASSQTGALEAFF | TGTGCCAGCAGCCAGACAGGGGCGCTTGAAGCTTTCTTT | once | TRBJ1-1 | TRBV6-5 | TRBD1
CASSLLGTGVYEQYF | TGTGCCAGCAGTCTTCTTGGGACAGGGGTCTACGAGCAGTACTTC | - | TRBJ2-7 | TRBV11-2 | TRBD1
CAHKTGDTGELFF | TGTGCCCACAAGACAGGGGACACCGGGGAGCTGTTTTTT | - | TRBJ2-2 | TRBV30 | TRBD1
CASSYSTLTSGEQYF | TGTGCCAGCAGTTACTCGACGTTAACTAGCGGCGAGCAGTACTTC | - | TRBJ2-7 | TRBV6-5 | TRBD2
CASSIGQGLMNTEAFF | TGTGCCAGTAGTATAGGACAGGGCCTAATGAACACTGAAGCTTTCTTT | - | TRBJ1-1 | TRBV19 | TRBD1
CASSLDQGPYEQYF | TGTGCCAGCAGCTTAGACCAGGGGCCCTACGAGCAGTACTTC | - | TRBJ2-7 | TRBV7-9 | -
CASSEHRPNTEAFF | TGCGCCAGCTCCGAACACAGGCCGAACACTGAAGCTTTCTTT | - | TRBJ1-1 | TRBV5-1 | -
CASSFPGRQETQYF | TGTGCCAGCAGCTTTCCAGGGCGACAAGAGACCCAGTACTTC | - | TRBJ2-5 | TRBV7-9 | -
CSVGNRDGEQYF | TGCAGCGTGGGAAACAGGGACGGCGAGCAGTACTTC | once | TRBJ2-7 | TRBV29-1 | -